These 29 T cell receptor beta chains originate from one sample sequenced in a study of shared clonotypes between healthy human individuals. Assay used: immunoSEQ multiplex PCR; TCRdb lists only in-frame clones, some missing. The sample shows just over 2,000,000 clones, 85% to 95% of them seen only once. Sequencing used naive CD4+ T cells sorted from blood. Specified subset: CD45RA+ positively selected. The source of these receptors is a young man in good health.

The chain employs TRBV30 and TRBJ2-2; D is ambiguous. The CDR3 contains 14 residues. V was pared by 4 bases and J by 0 bases, with 9 bases between. The V gene's germline CDR1 is GTSNPN and CDR2 SVGIG (reference sequence). CDR3 amino acids: CAWMGGANTGELFF. The DNA for the CDR3 is TGTGCCTGGATGGGCGGAGCGAACACCGGGGAGCTGTTTTTT.

Comment on this clone: Other DNA sequences within the sample encode an identical CDR3. The V call is TRBV11-2, the J call TRBJ2-7; D not resolved. Trimming removed 0 bases from V and 0 bases from J, with 9 bases in between. In germline, CDR1 is SGHAT, CDR2 FQNNGV. The CDR3 length is 15 residues. The CDR3 nucleotides are TGTGCCAGCAGCTTAGATCTAGGCAGCTCCTACGAGCAGTACTTC. It encodes CASSLDLGSSYEQYF.

The rearrangement links TRBV6-1 to TRBJ2-7; tentatively, D is TRBD1 or TRBD2 (5 bases each). V dropped 4 bases and J dropped 3 bases, with 10 bases sitting between them. The CDR3 runs 13 residues. Germline V gives CDR1 MNHNS, CDR2 SASEGT. CDR3 sequence (DNA): TGTGCCAGCAGTGGGGGACCGCACTACGAGCAGTACTTC. Translating gives CASSGGPHYEQYF.

This clone has ten or more counts. This chain connects TRBV10-2 to TRBJ1-5, with D perhaps TRBD1 (5 bases). CDR1 WSHSY and CDR2 SAAADI come from the germline V gene. Deletions cut 5 bases from V and 4 bases from J, with 9 bases between. This CDR3 is 13 amino acids long. Here the CDR3 DNA reads TGCGCCAGCAGTCGGGGACCTAATCAGCCCCAGCATTTT. Its translation is CASSRGPNQPQHF.

V usage is TRBV14 and J usage is TRBJ2-7, with 9 bases aligning to TRBD2. Trimming removed 3 bases from V and 5 bases from J; junction bases left unmatched: 14. CDR3 size: 17 residues. Germline loops: CDR1 SGHDN, CDR2 FVKESK. The CDR3 region is CASSQWGQAGGSDEQYF. DNA of the CDR3: TGTGCCAGCAGCCAGTGGGGACAAGCGGGAGGATCGGACGAGCAGTACTTC.

V usage is TRBV10-3 and J usage is TRBJ1-2, with 7 bases matching TRBD1. The V gene's germline CDR1 is ENHRY and CDR2 SYGVKD. This CDR3 region has 15 residues. The J segment lost 7 bases and the V segment lost 7 bases, leaving 15 bases of the junction unmatched. The CDR3 coding sequence is TGTGCCATCACCGCCGCGGAGGGGGCGGCGGGTGGCTACACCTTC. Protein sequence: CAITAAEGAAGGYTF.

J is TRBJ2-3 and V is TRBV7-6; 9 bases line up with TRBD2. The CDR3 is 13 amino acids. The trim removed 5 bases at V and 4 bases at J, leaving 1 base unmatched. Germline-derived CDR1 and CDR2 are SGHVS and FNYEAQ. The CDR3 loop reads CASSRGGADTQYF. In DNA form, the CDR3 reads TGTGCCAGCAGCCGCGGGGGGGCAGATACGCAGTATTTT.

The CDR3 region is CASSQVAGVGNTIYF. The CDR3 DNA reads as TGCGCCAGCAGCCAAGTAGCGGGCGTTGGAAACACCATATATTTT. The V and J genes are TRBV4-1 and TRBJ1-3; D is unresolved. Germline V lookup: CDR1 MGHRA, CDR2 YSYEKL. Trimming left V 1 base short and J 3 bases short, with 10 bases between. This CDR3 contains 15 residues.

In this sample, this clone turned up a few times. The rearrangement uses TRBV6-5 and TRBJ2-5; TRBD1 aligns across 7 bases. With V trimmed by 5 bases and J by 4 bases, 7 bases remained unmatched. Germline CDR1 MNHEY, CDR2 SVGAGI. The CDR3 spans 14 residues. The CDR3 region is CASSSRQGRETQYF. The CDR3 DNA reads TGTGCCAGCAGTAGTCGACAGGGCAGAGAGACCCAGTACTTC.

This sequence joins TRBV4-1 and TRBJ1-2; D not resolved. This CDR3 comprises 15 residues. The germline V and J ends were trimmed by 4 bases and 0 bases, with 12 bases remaining between them. Germline-derived CDR1 and CDR2 are MGHRA and YSYEKL. The CDR3 is CASSPVSTSNYGYTF. In DNA, the CDR3 is TGCGCCAGCAGCCCCGTATCGACGTCTAACTATGGCTACACCTTC.

This clone is a singleton in its sample. The genes are TRBV20-1 and TRBJ2-7, with D perhaps TRBD2 (5 bases). The ends were cut back, 6 bases at V and 7 bases at J, with 10 bases in the middle. The CDR3 loop spans 10 amino acids. Germline loops: CDR1 DFQATT, CDR2 SNEGSKA (reference sequence). Written as DNA, the CDR3 is TGCAGTGCAGCTCGAGGGGAGCAGTACTTC. This sequence encodes CSAARGEQYF.

Concerning this clone: A read error is possible here, since a much larger clone lies one base away. CDR3 residues: CASSGQGNTEAFF. The CDR3 DNA is TGTGCCAGCAGCGGACAGGGGAACACTGAAGCTTTCTTT. The chain couples TRBV7-9 to TRBJ1-1; TRBD1 matches 8 bases. CDR3 size: 13 residues. From germline, CDR1 is SEHNR and CDR2 FQNEAQ (reference sequence). Trimming removed 5 bases from V and 1 base from J; junction bases left unmatched: 0.

V is TRBV9 and J is TRBJ2-3; 8 bases map to TRBD2. The germline CDR1 and CDR2 sequences are SGDLS and YYNGEE. The CDR3 consists of 17 residues. The trim removed 0 bases at V and 0 bases at J, leaving 6 bases unmatched. Here the CDR3 reads CASSVEEVAGSTDTQYF. CDR3 nucleotides: TGTGCCAGCAGCGTAGAAGAGGTAGCGGGAAGCACAGATACGCAGTATTTT.

The chain joins TRBV12-5 to TRBJ1-3; no clear D gene. From germline, CDR1 is LGHNT and CDR2 FRNRAP. V was pared by 5 bases and J by 4 bases, with 9 bases between. The CDR3 contains 13 residues. The chain's CDR3 is CASGTLNGNTIYF. The CDR3 region has the DNA TGTGCTAGTGGTACCCTTAACGGAAACACCATATATTTT.

The chain employs TRBV18 and TRBJ1-6; D is unclear. The CDR3 spans 14 residues. Germline V gene lookup returns CDR1 KGHSH and CDR2 LQKENI. With 3 bases removed from V and 6 bases from J, the gap between germline ends came to 9 bases. CDR3 nucleotides: TGTGCCAGCTCACCGATAGAACTTAATTCACCCCTCCACTTT. It specifies CASSPIELNSPLHF.

The chain joins TRBV19 to TRBJ1-3, with a possible D match to TRBD1 (5 bases). Trimming removed 8 bases at V and 1 base at J, with 15 bases between. CDR1 is LNHDA and CDR2 is SQIVND in the germline V gene (reference sequence). CDR3 length equals 15 residues. The CDR3 coding sequence is TGTGCCAGTTCCCGGGGCACCTTATCTGGAAACACCATATATTTT. Protein product: CASSRGTLSGNTIYF.

The chain has TRBV7-2 and TRBJ2-2; 9 bases match TRBD1. This CDR3 has 15 residues. CDR1 is SGHTA and CDR2 is FQGNSA in the germline V gene. Losses at the gene ends were 1 base for V and 6 bases for J; bases not matched to a gene: 3. The CDR3 reads CASSLDRGLSGELFF. CDR3 DNA sequence: TGTGCCAGCAGCTTAGACAGGGGGCTGTCCGGGGAGCTGTTTTTT. Variable domain in full (rest from reference TRBV7-2 and TRBJ2-2): GAGVSQSPSNKVTEKGKDVELRCDPISGHTALYWYRQSLGQGLEFLIYFQGNSAPDKSGLPSDRFSAERTGGSVSTLTIQRTQQEDSAVYLCASSLDRGLSGELFFGEGSRLTVL.

The chain recombines TRBV6-1 with TRBJ1-2; possibly TRBD1 for D (5 bases). The CDR3 totals 15 residues. Germline CDR1 reads MNHNS; CDR2 reads SASEGT. V was shortened by 4 bases and J by 4 bases, with 16 bases between the two germline ends. CDR3 nucleotide sequence: TGTGCCAGCAGTGTTTGGGGGAGCCCTTCCTATGGCTACACCTTC. Its protein product is CASSVWGSPSYGYTF.

This clone was seen only a few times. V and J are TRBV10-3 and TRBJ1-3; D remains ambiguous. V was trimmed by 0 bases and J by 8 bases, leaving 11 bases between them. Germline CDR1 ENHRY, CDR2 SYGVKD. This CDR3 comprises 14 residues. CDR3 in amino acids: CAISESVAPDTIYF. CDR3 in DNA: TGTGCCATCAGTGAGTCGGTAGCGCCGGACACCATATATTTT.

The genes are TRBV28 and TRBJ1-5, with a tentative D call TRBD1 (6 bases). With 3 bases removed from V and 6 bases from J, the gap between germline ends came to 15 bases. CDR1 MDHEN and CDR2 SYDVKM come from the germline V gene. CDR3 length: 15 residues. In DNA form, the CDR3 reads TGTGCCAGCAGTTTGCCTGGGGGGCAGGGTCAGCCCCAGCATTTT. This codes for CASSLPGGQGQPQHF.

This chain connects TRBV18 to TRBJ2-2; the D is unclear. From germline, CDR1 is KGHSH and CDR2 LQKENI. V was pared by 5 bases and J by 6 bases, with 10 bases between. The CDR3 length is 13 residues. CDR3 in DNA: TGTGCCAGCTCAAAGTTAGGCGCCGGGGAGCTGTTTTTT. Amino acids: CASSKLGAGELFF. The full variable domain, in which reference TRBV18 and TRBJ2-2 provide the parts outside the CDR3, is NAGVMQNPRHLVRRRGQEARLRCSPMKGHSHVYWYRQLPEEGLKFMVYLQKENIIDESGMPKERFSAEFPKEGPSILRIQQVVRGDSAAYFCASSKLGAGELFFGEGSRLTVL.

The V gene is TRBV14, the J gene TRBJ1-6; TRBD1 matches 11 bases. Germline CDR1 reads SGHDN; CDR2 reads FVKESK. This CDR3 is 15 amino acids long. V lost 1 base and J lost 10; bases outside the gene matches: 3. The CDR3: CASSQVDRGQSPLHF. The CDR3 DNA reads TGTGCCAGCAGCCAAGTGGACAGGGGGCAATCACCCCTCCACTTT.

The gene calls are TRBV6-5 and TRBJ1-2; the match to TRBD1 covers 7 bases. After removal of 4 bases from V and 6 bases from J, the junction contained 8 bases not matched to a gene. CDR1 is MNHEY, CDR2 SVGAGI, per germline. There are 14 residues in the CDR3. The CDR3 DNA reads as TGTGCCAGCAGTTCCTACAGGGGTCCCCATGGCTACACCTTC. Its translation: CASSSYRGPHGYTF.

As for this clone: This specimen includes other DNA sequences encoding the same CDR3. This sequence joins TRBV10-2 and TRBJ1-1, with D unresolved. Per germline, CDR1 WSHSY and CDR2 SAAADI. Trimming left V 4 bases short and J 4 bases short, with 4 bases between. There are 11 residues in the CDR3. For the CDR3, the DNA is TGCGCCAGCAGTGCGGGCACTGAAGCTTTCTTT. This translates into CASSAGTEAFF.

The chain has TRBV4-3 and TRBJ1-1; D gene ambiguous. Germline assignment: CDR1 LGHNA and CDR2 YSLEER. The CDR3 length is 15 residues. The V end was cut by 1 base, the J end by 4 bases, with 13 bases between. The CDR3 bases are TGCGCCAGCAGCCAAGTCTCAGGAGGAGGCACTGAAGCTTTCTTT. This gives the protein CASSQVSGGGTEAFF.

This sequence joins TRBV11-2 and TRBJ1-6; D remains unclear. The V gene lost 1 base and the J gene lost 0 bases, with 7 bases spanning the gap. Germline values: CDR1 SGHAT, CDR2 FQNNGV. The CDR3 is 16 amino acids. In DNA form, the CDR3 reads TGTGCCAGCAGCTTAGGGGGTAGCTCCTATAATTCACCCCTCCACTTT. Encoded protein: CASSLGGSSYNSPLHF.

Turning to this clone: One end of the junction does not line up with germline, which may come from a read error. The rearrangement links TRBV7-7 to TRBJ1-3; D not resolved. Germline values: CDR1 SSHAT, CDR2 FNYEAQ (reference sequence). The CDR3 extends over 14 amino acids. CDR3 amino acids: CASSWKGSGNTIYF. The CDR3 nucleotides read TGTGCTAGCAGCTGGAAGGGCTCTGGAAACACCATATATTTT.

The chain recombines TRBV18 with TRBJ2-7; D is unresolved. Per germline, CDR1 KGHSH and CDR2 LQKENI. The CDR3 totals 14 residues. The V gene lost 3 bases and the J gene lost 3 bases, with 12 bases spanning the gap. The CDR3: CASSPRASDYEQYF. DNA for the CDR3: TGTGCCAGCTCACCCCGGGCCAGTGACTACGAGCAGTACTTC.

The chain links TRBV30 to TRBJ2-1; D could derive from TRBD1 or TRBD2 (6 bases each). Germline CDR1 reads GTSNPN; CDR2 reads SVGIG (reference sequence). This CDR3 contains 14 residues. Trimming cost V 2 bases and J 1 base, with 9 bases left between them. As DNA, the CDR3 is TGTGCCTGGAGTACAGGGAGGTCCTACAATGAGCAGTTCTTC. Translating it yields CAWSTGRSYNEQFF.